The clone carrying this TCR beta chain was counted a few times. The record originates from a study of blood T cell repertoires in COVID-19. Study in general: Whether acute or convalescent, the COVID-19 samples came from the United States, Italy and Spain.

Trimming cost V 2 bases and J 1 base, with 8 bases left between them. The CDR3 length is 14 residues. In germline, CDR1 is LNHDA, CDR2 SQIVND (reference sequence). Authors' data handling: Reference gene primer amplification gave nucleated cell count estimates. This table comes from immunoSEQ multiplex PCR, and its TCRdb copy is limited to in-frame clones, with some not included. The DNA gave D and trimming, while V, J and clone size come from that table. In the table there are tens of thousands of clones, over 70% of which are singletons. Sequencing was done on a sample of peripheral blood. V is TRBV19 and J is TRBJ1-2; D perhaps matches TRBD1 (5 bases). The receptor was derived from a woman in her sixties with acute or convalescent COVID-19. The CDR3 loop is CASSIQTVNYGYTF. CDR3 coding DNA: TGTGCCAGTAGTATACAGACAGTTAACTATGGCTACACCTTC.